Sequencing of this TCR beta chain was carried out in a study of CD8 T cells in ankylosing spondylitis. General observations from the study: The study identified a TCR beta motif of roughly eight highly homologous variants that appeared characteristic of ankylosing spondylitis blood.

This clonotype was seen a few times. Its antigen is undetermined. Quantitative 5'-RACE with molecular barcodes produced the TCR beta libraries. TCRdb redid the calling of the 5' RACE reads with MiXCR, one entry per CDR3 protein. The sample contains 400,000 to 450,000 distinct CDR3 sequences, over 15% of which appear only once. The specimen was blood, either unsorted or a sorted T cell fraction (not recorded which). The receptor was isolated from a male donor with ankylosing spondylitis.

CDR3 in amino acids: CASSLSGTHTEAFF. Here the CDR3 DNA reads TGTGCCAGCTCACTCTCCGGGACCCACACTGAAGCTTTCTTT. V and J are TRBV18 and TRBJ1-1; a weak D match, TRBD1 (5 bases). CDR1 is KGHSH, CDR2 LQKENI, per germline. The V and J ends lost 4 bases and 3 bases respectively, with 12 bases between them. The CDR3 covers 14 residues.